The 21 T cell receptor beta chains listed next were all sequenced from one sample in a study of memory CD4+ T cells and cytomegalovirus serostatus (dated by TCRdb to the late 2010s). A FACSAria II was used to sort memory CD4+ T cells, defined as single viable CD3+CD4+CD8-CD45RO+ cells. Library creation used the immunoSEQ multiplex PCR assay. This is the immuneACCESS table as TCRdb keeps it, with only in-frame sequences that have V and J called. A part of the clones is gone; compared with another copy, unresolved V genes explain less than half, and the rest is unexplained. For this sample there are about 41,000 clones; 76% appear just once. Jointly, the top ten make up around 6% of the sample. The sequencing input was memory CD4+ T cells from blood. Receptors originate from an adult in good health and CMV-seronegative.

The chain links TRBV5-6 to TRBJ2-3; the match to TRBD2 covers 10 bases. This CDR3 has 15 amino acids. From germline, CDR1 is SGHDT and CDR2 YYEEEE. The V gene end was trimmed by 3 bases and the J gene end by 1 base; junction bases not matched to a gene: 2. Written as DNA, the CDR3 is TGTGCCAGCAGCTCCGGGACTAGCGGCACAGATACGCAGTATTTT. Its protein is CASSSGTSGTDTQYF.

The CDR3 DNA follows: TGTGCCAGCAGCGCCGTAGCGGGGATCCAAGAGACCCAGTACTTC. It is translated as CASSAVAGIQETQYF. V gene TRBV9 combines with J gene TRBJ2-5, with 8 nucleotides matching TRBD2. The CDR3 covers 15 residues. Germline V CDR1 and CDR2: SGDLS, YYNGEE. Unmatched junction bases numbered 5, after V lost 3 bases and J lost 1 base.

The J gene is TRBJ1-3, the V gene TRBV2; D gene ambiguous. Germline V gene lookup returns CDR1 SNHLY and CDR2 FYNNEI. This CDR3 is 13 amino acids long. V was clipped by 8 bases and J by 2 bases, with 10 bases between them. The CDR3 bases are TGTGCCAGCGGCCCACAGCCTGGAAACACCATATATTTT. Its protein is CASGPQPGNTIYF. The full variable domain, its missing parts supplied by reference TRBV2 and TRBJ1-3, is EPEVTQTPSHQVTQMGQEVILRCVPISNHLYFYWYRQILGQKVEFLVSFYNNEISEKSEIFDDQFSVERPDGSNFTLKIRSTKLEDSAMYFCASGPQPGNTIYFGEGSWLTVV.

This clone was recorded once. The chain links TRBV2 to TRBJ1-5; D gene uncertain. V gave up 2 bases and J gave up 3 bases, with 8 bases separating them. Germline V lookup: CDR1 SNHLY, CDR2 FYNNEI. The CDR3 is made up of 14 amino acids. CDR3 loop: CASSEFRNNQPQHF. The CDR3 region has the DNA TGTGCCAGCAGTGAATTCAGGAACAATCAGCCCCAGCATTTT.

This rearrangement joins TRBV25-1 to TRBJ2-1, with D unclear. Germline V lookup: CDR1 MGHDK, CDR2 SYGVNS. The CDR3 consists of 11 residues. Deletions cut 10 bases from V and 7 bases from J, with 11 bases between. CDR3 sequence: CAILPWNEQFF. The DNA of the CDR3 is TGTGCCATCCTGCCTTGGAATGAGCAGTTCTTC.

The rearrangement joins TRBV4-3 to TRBJ2-1, with 8 positions matching TRBD1. From germline, CDR1 is LGHNA and CDR2 YSLEER. With 0 bases clipped from V and 6 bases from J, the junction kept 4 bases outside the gene matches. CDR3 length: 15 residues. The CDR3 DNA is TGCGCCAGCAGCCAAGAGGGACAGGACTTCAATGAGCAGTTCTTC. Translated: CASSQEGQDFNEQFF.

The rearrangement uses TRBV4-1 and TRBJ2-7; no definite D call. This CDR3 contains 18 residues. The germline V and J ends were trimmed by 1 base and 3 bases, with 22 bases remaining between them. The germline gives CDR1 MGHRA, CDR2 YSYEKL. As DNA, the CDR3 is TGCGCCAGCAGCCAAGCGGACCTTCTTGGTCCACTTCTCTACGAGCAGTACTTC. This encodes CASSQADLLGPLLYEQYF.

This clone occurred once. The chain carries TRBV28 and TRBJ2-5; D is unresolved. Trimming left V 1 base short and J 5 bases short, with 20 bases between. The CDR3 is made up of 17 amino acids. In germline, CDR1 is MDHEN, CDR2 SYDVKM. The CDR3 spells CASSLSEWGSILETQYF. CDR3 in DNA: TGTGCCAGCAGTTTATCAGAGTGGGGATCTATCCTCGAGACCCAGTACTTC. The full variable domain, its missing parts supplied by reference TRBV28 and TRBJ2-5, is DVKVTQSSRYLVKRTGEKVFLECVQDMDHENMFWYRQDPGLGLRLIYFSYDVKMKEKGDIPEGYSVSREKKERFSLILESASTNQTSMYLCASSLSEWGSILETQYFGPGTRLLVL.

The rearrangement uses TRBV7-2 and TRBJ2-2; D is possibly TRBD2 (6 bases). Per the germline V gene, CDR1 is SGHTA and CDR2 is FQGNSA. The V end lost 2 bases, the J end lost 5 bases, and 9 bases lay between the germline ends. The CDR3 sequence is 14 residues long. The CDR3 reads CASSLRRDTGELFF. The CDR3 DNA is TGTGCCAGCAGCTTAAGGCGGGATACCGGGGAGCTGTTTTTT.

This chain connects TRBV7-8 to TRBJ2-7; maybe TRBD2 (5 bases). The germline V and J ends were trimmed by 1 base and 2 bases, with 12 bases remaining between them. CDR3 length equals 15 residues. Germline CDR1 SGHVS, CDR2 FQNEAQ. The CDR3 region has the DNA TGTGCCAGCAGCTTAGGAAGGACTGGAGCCTACGAGCAGTACTTC. Its translation: CASSLGRTGAYEQYF.

The genes are TRBV9 and TRBJ2-1, with D perhaps TRBD1 or TRBD2 (5 bases each). The CDR3 covers 15 residues. Germline lookup yields CDR1 SGDLS and CDR2 YYNGEE. The germline V and J ends were trimmed by 4 bases and 7 bases, with 18 bases remaining between them. Written as DNA, the CDR3 is TGTGCCAGCAGCCCCGTAGGGACGGTAAGGAATGAGCAGTTCTTC. This sequence encodes CASSPVGTVRNEQFF.

The chain has TRBV4-2 and TRBJ2-5; 12 positions agree with TRBD2. Germline lookup yields CDR1 LGHNA and CDR2 YNFKEQ. Trimming at V came to 1 base and at J to 1 base, leaving 4 bases not matched to a gene. The CDR3 length is 17 residues. CDR3 nucleotide sequence: TGTGCCAGCAGCCAAGTCTCTAGCGGGAGGGCCCAAGAGACCCAGTACTTC. This gives the protein CASSQVSSGRAQETQYF.

This chain joins TRBV9 and TRBJ2-1; D uncertain. The CDR3 consists of 13 residues. CDR1 is SGDLS, CDR2 YYNGEE, per germline. Trimming pared 1 base from V and 4 bases from J, leaving 6 bases between. Here the CDR3 DNA reads TGTGCCAGCAGCGTATCAGAGTACAATGAGCAGTTCTTC. The encoded protein is CASSVSEYNEQFF.

The V gene is TRBV2, the J gene TRBJ2-6; either TRBD1 or TRBD2 may supply D (5 bases each). V was clipped by 3 bases and J by 4 bases, with 19 bases between them. This CDR3 is 18 amino acids long. Germline CDR1 and CDR2: SNHLY and FYNNEI. The CDR3 spells CASSDVGKLGDGANVLTF. CDR3 coding DNA: TGTGCCAGCAGTGATGTAGGGAAGCTGGGGGACGGGGCCAACGTCCTGACTTTC.

The chain carries TRBV19 and TRBJ2-3, with 13 nucleotides matching TRBD2. After removal of 5 bases from V and 2 bases from J, the junction contained 10 bases not matched to a gene. The CDR3 runs to 18 residues. Germline CDR1 reads LNHDA; CDR2 reads SQIVND (reference sequence). The CDR3 region has the DNA TGTGCCAGTAGTGTCGGACTAGCGGGAGTTTCTACCACAGATACGCAGTATTTT. Protein product: CASSVGLAGVSTTDTQYF.

Notes on this clone: An end of the junction does not agree with germline; a read error may underlie this. This sequence joins TRBV6-1 and TRBJ2-2; D is uncertain. Germline CDR1 and CDR2: MNHNS and SASEGT. The CDR3 length is 13 residues. The CDR3, as DNA: TGTGCCGGCAGTGAAGGAAACACCGGGGAGCTGTTTTTT. Its translation is CAGSEGNTGELFF.

This chain links TRBV7-2 with TRBJ2-7, with 8 bases fitting TRBD2. The junction had 8 bases not matched to a gene; V was cut back by 4 bases and J by 3 bases. The V gene's germline CDR1 is SGHTA and CDR2 FQGNSA. The CDR3 has 15 residues. The DNA for the CDR3 is TGTGCCAGCAGCTCCCCCAGAGCGGGAGTCTACGAGCAGTACTTC. This gives the protein CASSSPRAGVYEQYF.

The table lists this clone with a count of one. This rearrangement joins TRBV15 to TRBJ1-4; D possibly corresponds to TRBD1 (5 bases). The CDR3 totals 14 residues. V was shortened by 5 bases and J by 6 bases, with 13 bases between the two germline ends. Germline CDR1 is LNHNV and CDR2 is YYDKDF (reference sequence). The CDR3 bases are TGTGCCACCAGCTGGGACGGGAAGGATGAAAAACTGTTTTTT. This codes for CATSWDGKDEKLFF. The variable domain in full, with the rest retrieved from reference TRBV15 and TRBJ1-4, is DAMVIQNPRYQVTQFGKPVTLSCSQTLNHNVMYWYQQKSSQAPKLLFHYYDKDFNNEADTPDNFQSRRPNTSFCFLDIRSPGLGDTAMYLCATSWDGKDEKLFFGSGTQLSVL.

The chain links TRBV6-6 to TRBJ2-3; no firm D call. Trimming removed 5 bases from V and 6 bases from J, with 9 bases in between. The germline V gene has CDR1 MNHNY and CDR2 SVGAGI (reference sequence). The CDR3 length is 12 residues. This chain's CDR3 is CASSPSGDTQYF. CDR3 in DNA: TGTGCCAGCAGTCCCTCTGGGGATACGCAGTATTTT.

The chain carries TRBV2 and TRBJ2-1, with D perhaps TRBD2 (8 bases). The germline V gene encodes CDR1 SNHLY and CDR2 FYNNEI. V dropped 5 bases and J dropped 8 bases, with 19 bases sitting between them. The CDR3 sequence is 15 residues long. The CDR3 sequence: CASSLLAAGGDEQFF. In DNA, the CDR3 is TGTGCCAGCAGTTTACTAGCGGCAGGGGGAGATGAGCAGTTCTTC.

The CDR3 DNA is TGCGCCAGCAGCTTGGGAGACAGGGGGCTGGTCGGGACCCAGTACTTC. It specifies CASSLGDRGLVGTQYF. The chain uses TRBV5-1 and TRBJ2-5; TRBD1 aligns across 10 bases. This CDR3 region has 16 residues. Germline-derived CDR1 and CDR2 are SGHRS and YFSETQ. Losses at the gene ends were 0 bases for V and 7 bases for J; bases not matched to a gene: 9. Full variable domain (remainder filled in from reference TRBV5-1 and TRBJ2-5): KAGVTQTPRYLIKTRGQQVTLSCSPISGHRSVSWYQQTPGQGLQFLFEYFSETQRNKGNFPGRFSGRQFSNSRSEMNVSTLELGDSALYLCASSLGDRGLVGTQYFGPGTRLLVL.